This T cell receptor beta chain is drawn from a study of T cell responses to AZD1222 COVID-19 vaccine. TCRdb's copy holds only in-frame clones and misses some; the assay was immunoSEQ multiplex PCR. The table shows more than 50,000 clones, with roughly 90% occurring only once. Concerning this clone itself: Its matching antigen is unknown.

The CDR3 covers 14 residues. V shed 5 bases and J shed 6 bases, with 13 bases lying between them. Germline V lookup: CDR1 SGHTA, CDR2 FQGNSA. Study-wide points: Spike-specific TCR depth and breadth grew after two AZD1222 doses. Of spike-specific TCRs, nearly half reportedly target regions left unmutated in variants.

The sample was peripheral blood, taken on day 0 of AZD1222 vaccination. The receptor was isolated from an adult in good health. The V and J genes are TRBV7-2 and TRBJ2-2, with a tentative D call TRBD1 (6 bases). For the CDR3, the DNA is TGTGCCAGCAGCCCGCTAACAGGGTCCGGGGAGCTGTTTTTT. Translating it yields CASSPLTGSGELFF.